These 9 T cell receptor beta chains originate from one sample sequenced in a study of blood T cell repertoires in COVID-19. The method was immunoSEQ multiplex PCR; TCRdb's version includes in-frame clones alone and lacks a portion of them. The sample shows more than 300,000 clones, around 90% of them seen only once. The sample comprised peripheral blood. These TCRs come from a woman in her 40s with COVID-19, enrolled during active disease.

This chain connects TRBV9 to TRBJ2-1; the match to TRBD2 covers 14 bases. The CDR3 has 15 amino acids. The germline gives CDR1 SGDLS, CDR2 YYNGEE. V lost 5 bases to trimming and J lost 8 bases; unmatched junction nucleotides: 6. The CDR3 loop is CASSETSGRAYEQFF. For the CDR3, the DNA is TGTGCCAGCAGTGAGACTAGCGGGAGGGCCTATGAGCAGTTCTTC.

This clone was seen more than once but under ten times. The chain carries TRBV4-3 and TRBJ2-7; D unresolved. V lost 0 bases, J lost 2 bases, and 5 bases lay in between. The CDR3 is 13 residues long. Germline CDR1 reads LGHNA; CDR2 reads YSLEER. CDR3 in DNA: TGCGCCAGCAGCCAAGAAGAGGCCTACGAGCAGTACTTC. Translating gives CASSQEEAYEQYF.

This chain uses TRBV19 with TRBJ2-7; TRBD1 aligns across 8 bases. Per germline, CDR1 LNHDA and CDR2 SQIVND (reference sequence). The junction had 7 bases not matched to a gene; V was cut back by 5 bases and J by 7 bases. CDR3 length equals 13 residues. The CDR3 DNA follows: TGTGCCAGTAGTCGACAGGGGTCGGGGGAGCAGTACTTC. Residues: CASSRQGSGEQYF.

The V call is TRBV4-3, the J call TRBJ1-4, with TRBD1 matching 8 bases. Germline V gene data show CDR1 as LGHNA and CDR2 as YSLEER. The CDR3 extends over 15 amino acids. The junction had 8 bases not matched to a gene; V was cut back by 4 bases and J by 7 bases. CDR3 DNA: TGCGCCAGCAGCCGCCCACAGGGGGGAGGTGAAAAACTGTTTTTT. This sequence encodes CASSRPQGGGEKLFF.

The chain combines TRBV6-5 with TRBJ2-5, with 7 bases that match TRBD1. V was clipped by 6 bases and J by 3 bases; unmatched bases: 4. Germline CDR1 MNHEY, CDR2 SVGAGI. This CDR3 is built from 13 residues. CDR3 loop: CASSRDREETQYF. CDR3 in DNA: TGTGCCAGCAGCAGAGACAGGGAAGAGACCCAGTACTTC.

The chain has TRBV13 and TRBJ2-1, with D maybe TRBD1 (5 bases). The V and J ends lost 5 bases and 2 bases respectively, with 19 bases between them. This CDR3 spans 17 amino acids. In germline, CDR1 is PRHDT, CDR2 FYEKMQ (reference sequence). DNA for the CDR3: TGTGCCAGCAGCCCCCCCAACTTTGGGGCCACCTACAATGAGCAGTTCTTC. Translation gives CASSPPNFGATYNEQFF.

The chain has TRBV7-3 and TRBJ1-1, with TRBD1 as a possible D gene (5 bases). V was trimmed by 0 bases and J by 3 bases, leaving 11 bases between them. This CDR3 is built from 15 residues. The germline gives CDR1 SGHTA, CDR2 FQGTGA. CDR3: CASSLTTGDYTEAFF. For the CDR3, the DNA is TGTGCCAGCAGCTTAACAACGGGGGACTACACTGAAGCTTTCTTT.

Concerning this clone itself: Other nucleotide sequences in the sample specify the same CDR3. The chain couples TRBV7-2 to TRBJ1-2, with 7 bases aligning to TRBD1. Germline CDR1 reads SGHTA; CDR2 reads FQGNSA. Trimming at V came to 3 bases and at J to 2 bases, leaving 0 bases not matched to a gene. The CDR3 length is 13 residues. The CDR3 bases are TGTGCCAGCAGCTTGGGACAGAACTATGGCTACACCTTC. Its protein is CASSLGQNYGYTF.

The rearrangement joins TRBV10-3 to TRBJ2-1; 9 bases are a match to TRBD2. V lost 4 bases to trimming and J lost 8 bases; unmatched junction nucleotides: 9. The CDR3 covers 15 residues. Germline lookup yields CDR1 ENHRY and CDR2 SYGVKD. CDR3 region: CAISGGTSLSDEQFF. Written as DNA, the CDR3 is TGTGCCATCAGTGGGGGGACTAGCTTGTCAGATGAGCAGTTCTTC.